The 8 T cell receptor beta chains reported below all come from one sample, sequenced in a study of regulatory T cells in long-lasting Graves disease. Relying on iRepertoire HTBI primers and Arm-PCR of CDR3 regions, the team built TCR beta libraries. TCRdb reanalysed the multiplex PCR reads using MiXCR and keeps one entry per CDR3 protein. The sample records 450,000 or so distinct CDR3 sequences, 20% being singletons. Time point of the sample: persistent/refractory GD, antithyroid drugs over 5 years with positive TRAb. RNA from PBMCs was the source of the TCR library. Sequencing used peripheral blood mononuclear cells (PBMCs), obtained when the disease was refractory, from a patient treated with antithyroid drugs. The receptors shown here come from a female donor with Graves disease.

The V call is TRBV28, the J call TRBJ2-1; D call uncertain. The ends were cut back, 6 bases at V and 5 bases at J, with 11 bases in the middle. The V gene's germline CDR1 is MDHEN and CDR2 SYDVKM. The CDR3 sequence is 13 residues long. CDR3 protein: CASSPVADNEQFF. CDR3 bases: TGTGCCAGCAGCCCGGTCGCGGACAATGAGCAGTTCTTC. Drawing the rest from reference TRBV28 and TRBJ2-1, the complete variable domain is DVKVTQSSRYLVKRTGEKVFLECVQDMDHENMFWYRQDPGLGLRLIYFSYDVKMKEKGDIPEGYSVSREKKERFSLILESASTNQTSMYLCASSPVADNEQFFGPGTRLTVL.

This clonotype was detected a few times. The chain carries TRBV19 and TRBJ2-7, with 8 bases lining up with TRBD2. The CDR3 covers 15 residues. V shed 3 bases, J shed 6 bases, and the junction held 10 bases outside the gene matches. CDR1 LNHDA and CDR2 SQIVND come from the germline V gene (reference sequence). CDR3 DNA sequence: TGTGCCAGTAGTATTTCTGGCGGGAGGAAAAGCGAGCAGTACTTC. Translation gives CASSISGGRKSEQYF.

In this sample, this clonotype turned up many times. This rearrangement joins TRBV6-2 or TRBV6-3 to TRBJ2-7; D possibly corresponds to TRBD2 (5 bases). V was pared by 2 bases and J by 7 bases, with 15 bases between. The CDR3 spans 14 residues. Germline CDR1 MNHEY, CDR2 SVGEGT. The CDR3 spells CASSYKDGGLEQYF. The CDR3 nucleotides are TGTGCCAGCAGTTACAAGGACGGAGGCCTAGAGCAGTACTTC.

This clonotype was seen a few times. The chain links TRBV6-5 to TRBJ2-7; 13 positions agree with TRBD2. The V segment lost 4 bases and the J segment 2 bases; nucleotides outside the gene matches: 8. The CDR3 extends over 17 amino acids. In germline, CDR1 is MNHEY, CDR2 SVGAGI. The CDR3 region has the DNA TGTGCCAGCAGTTTCGGACTAGCGGGAGAAAGTGCCTACGAGCAGTACTTC. This codes for CASSFGLAGESAYEQYF.

This clonotype was seen ten or more times. This sequence joins TRBV6-1 and TRBJ1-1, with D hard to call. This CDR3 region has 11 residues. CDR1 and CDR2 (germline): MNHNS, SASEGT. The V end lost 7 bases, the J end lost 5 bases, and 8 bases lay between the germline ends. CDR3: CASNMGTEAFF. CDR3 coding DNA: TGTGCCAGCAACATGGGGACTGAAGCTTTCTTT.

The V and J genes are TRBV27 and TRBJ1-6, with 8 bases identical to TRBD1. This CDR3 spans 13 amino acids. The V gene end was trimmed by 8 bases and the J gene end by 9 bases; junction bases not matched to a gene: 6. Germline values: CDR1 MNHEY, CDR2 SMNVEV (reference sequence). As DNA, the CDR3 is TGTGCCAGCGGCAGACAGGGGCGTTCACCCCTCCACTTT. Encoded protein: CASGRQGRSPLHF.

J is TRBJ2-7 and V is TRBV27, with 13 bases fitting TRBD2. V was pared by 4 bases and J by 2 bases, with 8 bases of the junction left unmatched. Looked up from germline, CDR1 is MNHEY and CDR2 is SMNVEV (reference sequence). CDR3 size: 17 residues. The CDR3 loop is CASSSTSGRERPYEQYF. CDR3 nucleotides: TGTGCCAGCAGTTCAACTAGCGGGAGGGAAAGGCCCTACGAGCAGTACTTC.

The table lists this clonotype with a few counts. The chain recombines TRBV13 with TRBJ2-1; 9 positions match TRBD1. The CDR3 extends over 16 amino acids. The V segment lost 7 bases and the J segment 6 bases; nucleotides outside the gene matches: 13. Germline V CDR1 and CDR2: PRHDT, FYEKMQ (reference sequence). In DNA form, the CDR3 reads TGTGCCAGCAACCCGGCCGGGGGACAGGGCCCCAATGAGCAGTTCTTC. This codes for CASNPAGGQGPNEQFF.